One and the same sample provided the 8 T cell receptor beta chains below, sequenced in a study of T cells expressing NK-cell markers. TCRdb re-analyzed the 5' RACE reads; it lists each CDR3 protein once, without DNA. Listed are about 370,000 distinct CDR3 sequences; around 10% falls within the top ten. Sequenced input: blood T cells: a sorted CD56 or NKG2C T cell subset, CD4+ or CD8+ T cells, or bulk PBMC T cells (not recorded which). The receptors were sampled from a woman between 45 and 60 years old in good health.

The V and J genes are TRBV18 and TRBJ2-7. The CDR3 has 16 residues. Per germline, CDR1 KGHSH and CDR2 LQKENI. The chain's CDR3 is CASSQLGSLSSYEQYF.

The chain couples TRBV29-1 to TRBJ2-1; without DNA, the TCRdb call of TRBD2 cannot be checked. CDR3 size: 15 residues. In germline, CDR1 is SQVTM, CDR2 ANQGSEA. CDR3 sequence reads: CSVEFGRALFDEQFF.

The V call is TRBV4-1, the J call TRBJ2-5; TCRdb returns TRBD1, unconfirmable since there is no DNA. The germline gives CDR1 MGHRA, CDR2 YSYEKL. This CDR3 is built from 15 residues. The CDR3 spells CASSQDPPGQETQYF.

The chain combines TRBV10-3 with TRBJ2-3; TCRdb indicates TRBD2, and absent DNA this call remains unverified. This CDR3 region has 15 residues. The germline V gene has CDR1 ENHRY and CDR2 SYGVKD. The CDR3 sequence is CAIRLTGTATDTQYF.

This chain uses TRBV20-1 with TRBJ2-5; the D gene TCRdb calls, TRBD1, cannot be checked with no DNA. The CDR3 is made up of 14 amino acids. CDR1 and CDR2 from the germline V gene are DFQATT and SNEGSKA (reference sequence). The CDR3: CSARVQGFSETQYF.

The chain uses TRBV5-5 and TRBJ1-5; absent DNA, TCRdb's TRBD1 call cannot be checked. In germline, CDR1 is SGHKS, CDR2 YYEKEE (reference sequence). The CDR3 has 15 residues. The CDR3 protein is CASSGTAGLNQPQHF.

The chain is built from TRBV2 and TRBJ2-3; TCRdb picks TRBD2, but there is no DNA to check that call. Germline V CDR1 and CDR2: SNHLY, FYNNEI. This CDR3 comprises 17 residues. The CDR3 spells CAKMTPGLASSTDTQYF.

V is TRBV20-1 and J is TRBJ2-3. This CDR3 comprises 13 residues. Per germline, CDR1 DFQATT and CDR2 SNEGSKA (reference sequence). The CDR3 region is CSATRFGTDTQYF.